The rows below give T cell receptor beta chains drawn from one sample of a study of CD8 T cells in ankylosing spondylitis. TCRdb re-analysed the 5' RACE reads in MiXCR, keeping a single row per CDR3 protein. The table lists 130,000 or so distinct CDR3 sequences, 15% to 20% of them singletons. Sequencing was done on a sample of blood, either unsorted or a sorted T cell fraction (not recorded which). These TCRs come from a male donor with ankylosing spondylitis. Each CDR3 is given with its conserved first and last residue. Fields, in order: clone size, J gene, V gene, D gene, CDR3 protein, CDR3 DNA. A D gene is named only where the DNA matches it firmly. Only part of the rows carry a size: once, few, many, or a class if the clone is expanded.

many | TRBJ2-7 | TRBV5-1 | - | CASSLDSGYEQYF | TGCGCCAGCAGCTTGGATAGCGGCTACGAGCAGTACTTC
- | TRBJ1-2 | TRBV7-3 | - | CASSPGTPYGYTF | TGTGCCAGCAGCCCCGGGACACCCTATGGCTACACCTTC
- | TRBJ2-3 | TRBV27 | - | CASSRGDRVESTDTQYF | TGTGCCAGCAGCCGTGGGGACCGGGTGGAGAGCACAGATACGCAGTATTTT
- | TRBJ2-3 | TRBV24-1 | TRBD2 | CATKDLAGGPPRTQYF | TGTGCCACCAAAGATCTAGCGGGAGGGCCTCCGAGAACGCAGTATTTT
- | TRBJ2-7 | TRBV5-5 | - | CASSLDRGPGEQYF | TGTGCCAGCAGCTTGGACCGGGGACCGGGGGAGCAGTACTTC
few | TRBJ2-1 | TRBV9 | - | CASSEEQGWGNNEQFF | TGTGCCAGCAGCGAAGAACAGGGCTGGGGGAACAATGAGCAGTTCTTC
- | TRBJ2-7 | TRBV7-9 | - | CASSLSGAYEQYF | TGTGCCAGCAGCTTATCAGGGGCCTACGAGCAGTACTTC
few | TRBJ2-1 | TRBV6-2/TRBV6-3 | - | CASTLFSGGGEQFF | TGTGCCAGCACCCTTTTTTCGGGAGGGGGCGAGCAGTTCTTC
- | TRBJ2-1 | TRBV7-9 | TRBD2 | CASRFGAGGLSDNEQFF | TGTGCCAGCAGATTCGGGGCGGGAGGGCTCTCTGACAATGAGCAGTTCTTC
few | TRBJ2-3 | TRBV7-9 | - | CASRSSADTQYF | TGTGCCAGCAGAAGTAGTGCAGATACGCAGTATTTT
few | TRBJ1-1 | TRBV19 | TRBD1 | CASSPDRELNTEAFF | TGTGCCAGTAGTCCGGACAGGGAATTGAACACTGAAGCTTTCTTT
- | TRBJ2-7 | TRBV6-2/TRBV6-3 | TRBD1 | CASSYTGTGGYEQYF | TGTGCCAGCAGTTACACCGGGACAGGGGGTTACGAGCAGTACTTC
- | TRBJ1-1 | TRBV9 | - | CASSAQGDEAFF | TGTGCCAGCAGCGCCCAGGGAGATGAAGCTTTCTTT
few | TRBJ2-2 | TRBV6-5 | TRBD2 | CASSYSASGYTGELFF | TGTGCCAGCAGTTACTCGGCTAGCGGTTACACCGGGGAGCTGTTTTTT
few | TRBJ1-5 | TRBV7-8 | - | CASSLVQGPNQPQHF | TGTGCCAGCAGCTTAGTTCAGGGGCCGAATCAGCCCCAGCATTTT
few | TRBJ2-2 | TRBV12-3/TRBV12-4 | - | CASRSFRPPQTGELFF | TGTGCCAGCAGGTCCTTTCGGCCGCCACAGACAGGGGAGCTGTTTTTT
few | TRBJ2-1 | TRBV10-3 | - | CATVGSGPSSYNEQFF | TGTGCCACCGTGGGGTCAGGGCCAAGCTCCTACAATGAGCAGTTCTTC
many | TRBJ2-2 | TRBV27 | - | CASTGGGELFF | TGTGCCAGCACTGGGGGCGGGGAGCTGTTTTTT
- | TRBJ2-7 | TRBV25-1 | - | CASSEYSEGEQYF | TGTGCCAGCAGTGAATACTCAGAGGGCGAGCAGTACTTC
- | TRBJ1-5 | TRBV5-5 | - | CASSLDGDNSNQPQHF | TGTGCCAGCAGCTTGGACGGAGACAATAGCAATCAGCCCCAGCATTTT
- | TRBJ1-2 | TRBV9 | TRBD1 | CASSGGTGIYGYTF | TGTGCCAGCAGCGGAGGGACAGGGATATATGGCTACACCTTC
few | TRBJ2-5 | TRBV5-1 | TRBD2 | CASSFGVAGGETQYF | TGCGCCAGCAGCTTTGGTGTAGCGGGAGGGGAGACCCAGTACTTC
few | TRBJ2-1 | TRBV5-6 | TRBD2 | CASSSGLAGGTQFF | TGTGCCAGCAGCTCGGGACTAGCGGGAGGCACCCAGTTCTTC
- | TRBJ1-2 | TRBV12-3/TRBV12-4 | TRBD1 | CASWGQGEDNYGYTF | TGTGCCAGCTGGGGACAGGGGGAGGATAACTATGGCTACACCTTC
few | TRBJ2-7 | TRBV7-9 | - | CASGIYYEQYF | TGTGCCAGCGGAATTTACTACGAGCAGTACTTC
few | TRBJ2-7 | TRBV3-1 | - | CASSQYPNAYEQYF | TGTGCCAGCAGCCAATACCCTAACGCCTACGAGCAGTACTTC
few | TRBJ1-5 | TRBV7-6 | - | CASSLGGVNQPQHF | TGTGCCAGCAGCTTAGGAGGGGTTAACCAGCCCCAGCATTTT
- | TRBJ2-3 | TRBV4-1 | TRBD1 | CASSQGGTATDTQYF | TGCGCCAGCAGCCAGGGTGGGACAGCCACAGATACGCAGTATTTT
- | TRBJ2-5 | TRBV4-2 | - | CASSQDVGGSETQYF | TGTGCCAGCAGCCAAGATGTGGGAGGCTCGGAGACCCAGTACTTC
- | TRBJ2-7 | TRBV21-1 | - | CASSKGQDKGLPNEQYF | TGTGCCAGCAGCAAAGGACAGGACAAAGGCCTCCCAAACGAGCAGTACTTC
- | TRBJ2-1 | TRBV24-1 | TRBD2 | CATSDPGTSGYNEQFF | TGTGCCACCAGTGATCCCGGGACTAGCGGTTACAATGAGCAGTTCTTC
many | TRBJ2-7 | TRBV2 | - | CASHDVAYEQYF | TGTGCCAGCCACGACGTAGCCTACGAGCAGTACTTC
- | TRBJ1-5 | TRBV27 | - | CASSFRAGLQPQHF | TGTGCCAGCAGTTTCCGTGCAGGGCTTCAGCCCCAGCATTTT
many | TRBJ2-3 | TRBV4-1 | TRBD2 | CASSRRGGSADTQYF | TGCGCCAGCAGCCGAAGAGGCGGGAGTGCAGATACGCAGTATTTT
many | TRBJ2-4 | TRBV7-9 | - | CASSPRLGEGGDIQYF | TGTGCCAGCAGCCCGAGGCTGGGGGAGGGGGGTGACATTCAGTACTTC
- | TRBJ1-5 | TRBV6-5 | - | CASSYGPMHSNQPQHF | TGTGCCAGCAGTTATGGCCCGATGCATAGCAATCAGCCCCAGCATTTT
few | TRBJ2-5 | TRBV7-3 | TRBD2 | CASSLNRASGGQETQYF | TGTGCCAGCAGCTTAAATCGGGCTAGCGGAGGACAAGAGACCCAGTACTTC
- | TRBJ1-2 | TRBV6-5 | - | CAALGRLYGYTF | TGTGCCGCGTTGGGCAGGCTCTATGGCTACACCTTC
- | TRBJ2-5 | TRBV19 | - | CASSIVSGYGETQYF | TGTGCCAGTAGTATTGTTTCAGGGTATGGGGAGACCCAGTACTTC
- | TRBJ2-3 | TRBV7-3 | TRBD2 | CASSWGLAGTSTDTQYF | TGTGCCAGCAGCTGGGGACTAGCGGGGACGAGCACAGATACGCAGTATTTT
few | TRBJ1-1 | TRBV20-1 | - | CSADSYLSTEAFF | TGCAGTGCGGACAGTTACTTGAGCACTGAAGCTTTCTTT
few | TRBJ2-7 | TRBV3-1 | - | CASSVNGLEQYF | TGTGCCAGCAGCGTTAACGGCCTCGAGCAGTACTTC
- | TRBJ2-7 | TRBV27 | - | CASRDTSYEQYF | TGTGCCAGCAGGGACACTTCCTACGAGCAGTACTTC
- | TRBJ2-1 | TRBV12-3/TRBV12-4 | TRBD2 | CASSLAGGGEQFF | TGTGCCAGCAGCTTAGCGGGAGGGGGTGAGCAGTTCTTC
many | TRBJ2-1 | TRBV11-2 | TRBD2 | CASSSAGTSEINEQFF | TGTGCCAGCAGCTCAGCCGGGACTAGCGAAATCAATGAGCAGTTCTTC
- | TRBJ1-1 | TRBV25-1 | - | CASGPRTEAFF | TGTGCCAGCGGCCCCCGTACTGAAGCTTTCTTT
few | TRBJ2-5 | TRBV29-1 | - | CSVGPSREILLQETQYF | TGCAGCGTTGGCCCTAGTCGGGAGATATTACTCCAAGAGACCCAGTACTTC
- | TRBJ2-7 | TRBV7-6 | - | CASSLFGGVDEQYF | TGTGCCAGCAGCTTATTCGGGGGAGTTGACGAGCAGTACTTC